Reported below is one T cell receptor (beta chain). Its antigen remains unknown. Extraction and reverse transcription of RNA yielded cDNA as the sequencing template. The protocol was immunoSEQ multiplex PCR, while the TCRdb copy is restricted to in-frame clones and leaves out a portion. Of some 220,000 clones in the sample, approximately 57% were seen once. The data are from a study of CD8+ T cells in alopecia areata. Study findings and constraints: Having just one nonresponder leaves the connection between baseline CD8+ expansion and response unresolved.

Sample treatment: oral pan-JAK inhibitor, 5-10 mg twice daily. The V and J ends lost 7 bases and 8 bases, in that order; junction bases with no gene match: 5. In germline, CDR1 is SQVTM, CDR2 ANQGSEA. This CDR3 is built from 12 residues. The starting material was CD4+ T cells sorted from blood, obtained at week 4, from a patient treated with tofacitinib. The J gene is TRBJ1-4, the V gene TRBV29-1; 9 positions agree with TRBD1. The sequence derives from a human donor with alopecia areata. CDR3 nucleotides: TGCAGCGCGGGACAGGGAAACGAAAAACTGTTTTTT. It codes for CSAGQGNEKLFF. Full variable domain (rest looked up from reference TRBV29-1 and TRBJ1-4): SAVISQKPSRDICQRGTSLTIQCQVDSQVTMMFWYRQQPGQSLTLIATANQGSEATYESGFVIDKFPISRPNLTFSTLTVSNMSPEDSSIYLCSAGQGNEKLFFGSGTQLSVL.